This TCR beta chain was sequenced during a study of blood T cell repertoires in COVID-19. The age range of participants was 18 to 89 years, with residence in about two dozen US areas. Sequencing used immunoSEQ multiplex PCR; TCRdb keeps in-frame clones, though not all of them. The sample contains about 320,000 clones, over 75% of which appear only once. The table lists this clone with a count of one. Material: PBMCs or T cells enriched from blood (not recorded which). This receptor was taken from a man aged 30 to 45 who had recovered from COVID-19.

The CDR3 spells CASSVSGANTEAFF. The DNA of the CDR3 is TGTGCCAGCAGCGTATCAGGGGCGAACACTGAAGCTTTCTTT. The V gene is TRBV9, the J gene TRBJ1-1; D might be TRBD1 (6 bases). Trimming took off 1 base at V and 1 base at J, with 8 bases between the two ends. CDR3 length equals 14 residues. The germline V gene has CDR1 SGDLS and CDR2 YYNGEE.